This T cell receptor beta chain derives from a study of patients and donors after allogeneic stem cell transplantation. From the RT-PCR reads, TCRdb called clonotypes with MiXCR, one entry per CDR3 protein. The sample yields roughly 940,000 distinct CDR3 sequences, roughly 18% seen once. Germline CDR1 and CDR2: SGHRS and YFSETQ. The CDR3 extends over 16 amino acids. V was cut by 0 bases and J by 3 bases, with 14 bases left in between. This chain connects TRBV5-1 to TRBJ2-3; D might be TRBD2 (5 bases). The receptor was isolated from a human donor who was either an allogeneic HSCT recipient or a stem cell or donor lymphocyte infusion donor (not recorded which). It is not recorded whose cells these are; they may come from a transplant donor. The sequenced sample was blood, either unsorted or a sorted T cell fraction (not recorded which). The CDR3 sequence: CASSLVDGVVTDTQYF. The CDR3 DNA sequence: TGCGCCAGCAGCTTGGTTGACGGGGTCGTTACAGATACGCAGTATTTT.